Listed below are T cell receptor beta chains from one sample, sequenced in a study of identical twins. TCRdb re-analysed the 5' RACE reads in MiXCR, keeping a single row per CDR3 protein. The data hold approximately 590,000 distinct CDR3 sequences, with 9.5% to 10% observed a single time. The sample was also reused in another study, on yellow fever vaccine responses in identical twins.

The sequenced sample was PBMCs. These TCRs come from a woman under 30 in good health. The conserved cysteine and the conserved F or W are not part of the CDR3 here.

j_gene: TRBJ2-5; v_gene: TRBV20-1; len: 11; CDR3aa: SARWDRLLTQY
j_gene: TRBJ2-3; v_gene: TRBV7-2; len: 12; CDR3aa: ASSFLAHTDTQY
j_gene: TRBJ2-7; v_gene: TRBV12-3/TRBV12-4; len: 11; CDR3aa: ASRTGFAHEQY
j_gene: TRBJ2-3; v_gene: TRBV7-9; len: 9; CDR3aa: ASSPGLVAR
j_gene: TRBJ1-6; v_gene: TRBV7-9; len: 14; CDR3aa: ASSLGLGQGDSPLH
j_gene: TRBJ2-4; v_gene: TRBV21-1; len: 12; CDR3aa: ASSNGQAKNIQY
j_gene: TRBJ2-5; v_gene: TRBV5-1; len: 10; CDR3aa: ASWGDRETQY
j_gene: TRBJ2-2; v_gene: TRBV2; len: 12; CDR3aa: ATGLAANTGELF
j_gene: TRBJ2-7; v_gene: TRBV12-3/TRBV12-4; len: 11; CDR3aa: ASSLAGPYEQY
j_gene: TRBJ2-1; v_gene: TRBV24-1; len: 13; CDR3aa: ATARGGAVVNEQF
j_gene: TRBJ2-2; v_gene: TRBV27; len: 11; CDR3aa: ASRDSGTGELF
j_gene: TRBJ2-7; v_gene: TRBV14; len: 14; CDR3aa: ASSQDFYRGYHEQY
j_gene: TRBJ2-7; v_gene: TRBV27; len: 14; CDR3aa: ASSPAQGAGTYEQY
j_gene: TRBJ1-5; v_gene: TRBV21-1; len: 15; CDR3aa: ASSALRREVANQPQH
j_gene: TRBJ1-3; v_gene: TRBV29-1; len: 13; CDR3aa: SVVGDDLSGNTIY
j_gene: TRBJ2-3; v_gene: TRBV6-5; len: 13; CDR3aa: ASSYSGVATDTQY
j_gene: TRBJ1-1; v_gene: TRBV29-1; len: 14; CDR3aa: SVETGTGPLNTEAF
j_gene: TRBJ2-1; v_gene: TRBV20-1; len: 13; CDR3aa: SARPDRGSYNERF
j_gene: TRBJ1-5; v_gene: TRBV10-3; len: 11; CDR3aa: AISSTGIQPQH
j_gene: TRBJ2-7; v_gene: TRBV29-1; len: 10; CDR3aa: SVEVVTAEQY
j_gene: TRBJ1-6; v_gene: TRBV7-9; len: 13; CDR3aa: ASSLGETVNSPLH
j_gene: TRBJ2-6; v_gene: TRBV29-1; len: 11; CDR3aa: SVISSGANVLT
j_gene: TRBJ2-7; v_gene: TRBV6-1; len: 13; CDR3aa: ASSVLGGGTHEQY
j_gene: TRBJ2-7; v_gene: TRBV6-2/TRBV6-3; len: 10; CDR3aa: ASKSNTYEQY
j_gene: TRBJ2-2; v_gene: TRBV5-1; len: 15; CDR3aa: ASSPGASGLPTGELF
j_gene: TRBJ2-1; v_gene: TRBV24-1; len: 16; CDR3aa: ATSPRSKHGTSYNEQF
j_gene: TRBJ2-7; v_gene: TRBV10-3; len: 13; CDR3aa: AIRITKTGSYEQY
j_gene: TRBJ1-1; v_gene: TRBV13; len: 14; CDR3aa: ASSLGVGTGVTEAF
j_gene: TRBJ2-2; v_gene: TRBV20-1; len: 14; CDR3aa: SARDRSGSGTGELF
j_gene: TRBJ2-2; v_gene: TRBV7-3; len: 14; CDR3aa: ASSVTGTPNTGELF
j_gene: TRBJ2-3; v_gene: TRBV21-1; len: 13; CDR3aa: ASSKRGPPGDTQY
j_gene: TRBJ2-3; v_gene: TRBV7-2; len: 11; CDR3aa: ACRLAGGDTQY
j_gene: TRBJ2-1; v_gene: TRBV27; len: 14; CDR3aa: ASSLRASGGYNEQF
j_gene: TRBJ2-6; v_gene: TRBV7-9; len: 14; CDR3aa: ASQKGAGAGANVLT
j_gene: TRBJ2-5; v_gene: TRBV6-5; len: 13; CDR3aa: ASSSRLGSGETQY
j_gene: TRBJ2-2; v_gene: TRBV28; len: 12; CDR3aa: ASSFKRSSGELF
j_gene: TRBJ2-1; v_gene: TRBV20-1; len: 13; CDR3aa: SASALKYADNEQF
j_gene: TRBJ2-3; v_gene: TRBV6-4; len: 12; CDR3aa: ASSYTGLGDTQY
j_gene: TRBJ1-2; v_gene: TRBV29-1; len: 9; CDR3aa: SVFGANGYT
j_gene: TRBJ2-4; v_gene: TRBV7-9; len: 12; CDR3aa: ASSLGDSGNIQY
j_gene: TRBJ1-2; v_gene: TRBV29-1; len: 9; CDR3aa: SVTGPYGYT
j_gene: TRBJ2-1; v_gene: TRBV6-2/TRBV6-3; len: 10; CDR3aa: ASSPSSSEQF
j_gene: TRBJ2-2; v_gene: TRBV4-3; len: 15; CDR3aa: ASSHRIMAENTGELF
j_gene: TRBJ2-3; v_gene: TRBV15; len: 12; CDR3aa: ATSGAGRTDTQY
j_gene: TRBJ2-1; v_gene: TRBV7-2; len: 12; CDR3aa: ASRGKISYNEQF
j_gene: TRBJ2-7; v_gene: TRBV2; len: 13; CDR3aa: ASSAPGLSSYEQY
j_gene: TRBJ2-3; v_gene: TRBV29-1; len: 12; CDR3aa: SVAPQGSTDTQY
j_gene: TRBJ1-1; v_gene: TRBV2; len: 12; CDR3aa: ASSEFRDVLEAF
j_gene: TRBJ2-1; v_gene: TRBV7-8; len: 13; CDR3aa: ASSLVSGVADEQF
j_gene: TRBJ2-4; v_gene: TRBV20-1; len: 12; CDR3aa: SASAVSGSNIQY
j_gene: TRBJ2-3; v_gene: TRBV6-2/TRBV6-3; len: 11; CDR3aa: ASRANSPDTQY